This TCR beta chain was obtained from a study of shared T cell receptors in the human thymus (dated by TCRdb to 2020 to 2022). With regard to the full study: The study investigated the way shared, self-reactive T-cell receptor alpha chains are produced in the human thymus.

As concerns this clone: Its cognate antigen has yet to be identified. Per-base qualities were not stored, and no clone one base away is much larger.

The library was prepared using the immunoSEQ multiplex PCR assay. TCRdb mirrors the immuneACCESS table, restricted to in-frame sequences. Some clones are absent from its copies; in checked studies, under half trace to an unresolved V gene, and the reason for the others is unknown. For this sample there are hundreds of thousands of clones; roughly 86% appear just once. Of the sample, under 0.01% is held by the ten largest clones. The germline V gene encodes CDR1 MNHNY and CDR2 SVGAGI (reference sequence). Trimmed from V: 5 bases; trimmed from J: 4 bases; junction bases lacking a gene match: 5. The CDR3 runs 15 amino acids, cysteine and phenylalanine included. This entry keeps only the CDR3 DNA: 45 bases, framed from base 1. This same sample was also part of a study on human thymus T cells. The second study's authors report: Donors were immunologically healthy infants undergoing open corrective cardiac surgery for congenital heart defects in Finland. The thymus tissue came from surgical resects taken out during corrective cardiac surgery. Usage of V and J gene segments appeared to be biased in both the thymic and the peripheral blood repertoires. The related research reported highly overlapping thymic TCR repertoires among unrelated individuals. The study described the TCR alpha and beta repertoires in under 10 infant thymus samples and four matching peripheral blood samples. Donor ages ranged from about 7 to 244 days, and the cohort comprised 5 to 7 male and two female infants. Thymocytes were released mechanically from tissue and stored at -70 °C as pellets of roughly 9.5-32 million cells. Genomic DNA was extracted from frozen cell pellets with a QIAsymphony instrument. TCRB and TCRAD loci were amplified from a standardized quantity of quality-controlled genomic DNA using the immunoSEQ multiplex PCR assay. The V(D)J region was spanned by amplicons of a length sufficient to cover the CDR3 and to identify V and J genes. The amplicons were sequenced on an Illumina platform via the commercial immunoSEQ service. Primer bias and sequencing errors were corrected using previously described methods, and TCRAD and TCRB definitions followed the IMGT database. Analysis of the repertoires was done with immunoSEQ Analyzer 3.0 and VDJTools and included basic statistics, V/J segment usage, diversity estimates, rarefaction and pairwise overlap. Diversity was estimated using the Chao1, ChaoE, Efron-Thisted, Shannon and inverse Simpson indices, and was also estimated on datasets down-sampled to the size of the smallest sample. Repertoire overlap was assessed by strict matching of CDR3 nucleotide sequence, V gene and J gene, and clustering was done by Jaccard-based multidimensional scaling. Thymus samples yielded on average approximately 840,000 unique TCRB clonotypes, compared with 80,000 to 85,000 from blood samples.

Recombination joined TRBV6-6 with TRBJ2-7; 13 bases in between match TRBD2. Sequencing was carried out using thymocytes. The clonotype originates from a boy less than two years old with a congenital heart defect. Donor details come from another sample of the same person, matched by shared clones. CDR3 region: CASSMMTSGRYEQYF. DNA sequence: TGTGCCAGCAGTATGATGACTAGCGGGAGGTACGAGCAGTACTTC.